The 9 T cell receptor beta chains below come from one sample, sequenced in a study of blood T cell repertoires in COVID-19. Here immunoSEQ multiplex PCR was the method, and the copy in TCRdb shows in-frame clones only, minus some. This sample carries around 100,000 clones, 90% of them seen once, and the ten largest clones take about 5%. Sequencing was carried out using peripheral blood. These receptors came from a man in his fifties or sixties with acute or convalescent COVID-19.

This clone came up once. The CDR3 region is CASSAPKAGRTEAFF. In DNA form, the CDR3 reads TGTGCCAGCAGTGCCCCCAAGGCAGGGAGGACTGAAGCTTTCTTT. The V call is TRBV27, the J call TRBJ1-1; D may be TRBD1 (5 bases). The CDR3 has 15 residues. Germline CDR1 is MNHEY and CDR2 is SMNVEV (reference sequence). With 5 bases removed from V and 5 bases from J, the gap between germline ends came to 18 bases.

The V gene is TRBV4-1, the J gene TRBJ2-2; D gene ambiguous. This CDR3 spans 14 amino acids. CDR1 MGHRA and CDR2 YSYEKL come from the germline V gene. Deletions cut 0 bases from V and 7 bases from J, with 9 bases between. The CDR3 spells CASSQDPTGGELFF. The CDR3 DNA is TGCGCCAGCAGCCAAGATCCCACGGGCGGGGAGCTGTTTTTT.

This chain joins TRBV15 and TRBJ1-1; 11 positions agree with TRBD1. Germline-derived CDR1 and CDR2 are LNHNV and YYDKDF (reference sequence). The V gene end was trimmed by 2 bases and the J gene end by 5 bases; junction bases not matched to a gene: 4. This CDR3 is built from 15 residues. The CDR3: CATSRRTGGLTEAFF. The CDR3 DNA follows: TGTGCCACCAGCAGACGGACAGGGGGCTTGACTGAAGCTTTCTTT.

The chain carries TRBV24-1 and TRBJ2-7, with D possibly TRBD1 on 5 matching bases. V lost 0 bases to trimming and J lost 0 bases, with 11 bases between them. Germline lookup yields CDR1 KGHDR and CDR2 SFDVKD. CDR3 length: 16 amino acids. The CDR3 nucleotides are TGTGCCACCAGTGATTTGCATCGACAGTACTCCTACGAGCAGTACTTC. Protein: CATSDLHRQYSYEQYF.

This clone was seen once. This chain links TRBV27 with TRBJ1-5; the D gene is possibly TRBD1 (6 bases). Per the germline V gene, CDR1 is MNHEY and CDR2 is SMNVEV (reference sequence). V lost 5 bases, J lost 11 bases, and 16 bases lay in between. The CDR3 runs to 13 residues. CDR3 loop: CASSPRTAPAQHF. The DNA for the CDR3 is TGTGCCAGCAGTCCACGGACAGCCCCCGCCCAGCATTTT.

Concerning this clone itself: The sample contains more than one DNA sequence encoding this CDR3. This chain connects TRBV19 to TRBJ2-7; 9 bases are shared with TRBD1. From germline, CDR1 is LNHDA and CDR2 SQIVND (reference sequence). The trim removed 2 bases at V and 6 bases at J, leaving 2 bases unmatched. The length of the CDR3 is 13 residues. CDR3 residues: CASSIRTGVEQYF. In DNA form, the CDR3 reads TGTGCCAGTAGTATAAGGACAGGGGTCGAGCAGTACTTC.

The chain recombines TRBV7-2 with TRBJ1-6; D uncertain. Germline V gives CDR1 SGHTA, CDR2 FQGNSA. Trimming shortened V by 2 bases and J by 10 bases, and 15 bases separated the two germline ends. The CDR3 contains 15 residues. Here the CDR3 reads CASSLFWRNGSPLHF. CDR3 bases: TGTGCCAGCAGCTTATTTTGGAGAAATGGGTCACCCCTCCACTTT.

The V gene is TRBV5-1, the J gene TRBJ1-1; TRBD1 is a possible D gene (6 bases). Germline V gene lookup returns CDR1 SGHRS and CDR2 YFSETQ. The CDR3 runs 16 residues. The V end was cut by 1 base, the J end by 0 bases, with 13 bases between. CDR3 bases: TGCGCCAGCAGCTTGACAGGGAAGACGATGAACACTGAAGCTTTCTTT. This gives the protein CASSLTGKTMNTEAFF. The variable domain in full, completed from reference TRBV5-1 and TRBJ1-1, reads KAGVTQTPRYLIKTRGQQVTLSCSPISGHRSVSWYQQTPGQGLQFLFEYFSETQRNKGNFPGRFSGRQFSNSRSEMNVSTLELGDSALYLCASSLTGKTMNTEAFFGQGTRLTVV.

The rearrangement uses TRBV7-8 and TRBJ1-2; possible D gene TRBD1, 5 bases. The CDR3 sequence is 16 residues long. Looked up from germline, CDR1 is SGHVS and CDR2 is FQNEAQ. V lost 1 base and J 4 bases, leaving 16 bases between the germline ends. The DNA of the CDR3 is TGTGCCAGCAGCTTAGGGGGCAGGTCCGAGCTCTATGGCTACACCTTC. This gives the protein CASSLGGRSELYGYTF.